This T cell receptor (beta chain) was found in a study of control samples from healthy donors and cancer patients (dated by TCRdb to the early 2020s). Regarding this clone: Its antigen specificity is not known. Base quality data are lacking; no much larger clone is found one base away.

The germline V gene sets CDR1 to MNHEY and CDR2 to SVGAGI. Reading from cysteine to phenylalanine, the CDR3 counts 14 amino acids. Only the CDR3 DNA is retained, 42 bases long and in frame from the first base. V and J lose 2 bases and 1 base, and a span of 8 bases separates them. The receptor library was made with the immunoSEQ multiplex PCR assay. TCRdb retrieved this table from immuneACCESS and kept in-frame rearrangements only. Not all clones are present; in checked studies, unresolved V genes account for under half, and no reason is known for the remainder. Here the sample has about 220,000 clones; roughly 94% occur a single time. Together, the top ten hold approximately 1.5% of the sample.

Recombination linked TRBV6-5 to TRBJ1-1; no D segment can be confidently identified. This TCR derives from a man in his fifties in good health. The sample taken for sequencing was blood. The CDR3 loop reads CASSYNSRNTEAFF. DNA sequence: TGTGCCAGCAGTTACAACAGCAGGAACACTGAAGCTTTCTTT.